These 20 T cell receptor beta chains were all obtained from the same sample, sequenced in a study of cytomegalovirus exposure and HLA in healthy donors. The PCR employed 60 Vbeta primers together with 13 Jbeta primers. Some clones are missing from TCRdb's copy, which holds only in-frame ones; the method was immunoSEQ multiplex PCR. The sample shows under 200,000 clones, about 80% of them seen only once. Material: PBMCs. Every receptor here comes from a woman aged 40 to 50 in good health and CMV-seronegative.

V and J are TRBV30 and TRBJ2-2; tentatively, D is TRBD1 (6 bases). Germline V gene sequence: CDR1 GTSNPN, CDR2 SVGIG (reference sequence). Deletions cut 4 bases from V and 7 bases from J, with 16 bases between. The CDR3 has 14 residues. As DNA, the CDR3 is TGTGCCTGGACCGGACAGCTAATGATCGGGGAGCTGTTTTTT. Translation gives CAWTGQLMIGELFF.

The sample holds one count of this clone. V and J are TRBV5-6 and TRBJ1-1; 9 positions match TRBD1. After removal of 3 bases from V and 11 bases from J, the junction contained 8 bases not matched to a gene. The CDR3 extends over 13 amino acids. In germline, CDR1 is SGHDT, CDR2 YYEEEE. The CDR3 loop reads CASSSGQGGWAFF. CDR3 nucleotides: TGTGCCAGCAGCTCGGGACAGGGAGGATGGGCTTTCTTT.

The chain links TRBV14 to TRBJ2-3; D remains ambiguous. CDR3 length equals 13 residues. V shed 4 bases and J shed 4 bases, with 9 bases lying between them. From germline, CDR1 is SGHDN and CDR2 FVKESK. The DNA of the CDR3 is TGTGCCAGCAGCCGAGGTGCCGCAGATACGCAGTATTTT. This codes for CASSRGAADTQYF. Drawing the rest from reference TRBV14 and TRBJ2-3, the complete variable domain is EAGVTQFPSHSVIEKGQTVTLRCDPISGHDNLYWYRRVMGKEIKFLLHFVKESKQDESGMPNNRFLAERTGGTYSTLKVQPAELEDSGVYFCASSRGAADTQYFGPGTRLTVL.

The rearrangement uses TRBV6-4 and TRBJ1-1; weak D call: TRBD1 (6 bases). V gave up 3 bases and J gave up 1 base, with 6 bases separating them. CDR1 MRHNA and CDR2 SNTAGT come from the germline V gene. CDR3 length equals 13 residues. The CDR3 region has the DNA TGTGCCAGCAGTGAACAGGGGAACACTGAAGCTTTCTTT. It is translated as CASSEQGNTEAFF.

This sequence joins TRBV4-2 and TRBJ2-5, with TRBD2 matching 9 bases. Trimming cost V 3 bases and J 2 bases; bases outside gene matches: 7. Germline V gives CDR1 LGHNA, CDR2 YNFKEQ. CDR3 size: 16 residues. The CDR3 loop is CASSQASSGKQETQYF. The CDR3 DNA follows: TGTGCCAGCAGCCAGGCCTCTAGCGGGAAACAAGAGACCCAGTACTTC.

The CDR3 DNA reads TGTGCCAGCAGTGCTCCCCAACCGGGTAGTCTATCCTATAATTCACCCCTCCACTTT. Translated: CASSAPQPGSLSYNSPLHF. The chain links TRBV6-1 to TRBJ1-6, with unresolved D. The germline V gene encodes CDR1 MNHNS and CDR2 SASEGT. The CDR3 spans 19 residues. Trimming stripped 4 bases from V and 1 base from J, with 20 bases between.

This clone was counted once. This chain links TRBV19 with TRBJ2-1, with 12 bases fitting TRBD2. This CDR3 is 18 amino acids long. Germline V lookup: CDR1 LNHDA, CDR2 SQIVND (reference sequence). Trimming cost V 3 bases and J 7 bases; bases outside gene matches: 13. The CDR3, as DNA: TGTGCCAGTAGTATGGTTCTTCGGAGGCTAGCGGGGGGGAATGAGCAGTTCTTC. Its translation: CASSMVLRRLAGGNEQFF.

V usage is TRBV30 and J usage is TRBJ2-5; 8 bases align to TRBD1. V shed 8 bases and J 1 base; nucleotides not matched to a gene: 6. There are 13 residues in the CDR3. From germline, CDR1 is GTSNPN and CDR2 SVGIG (reference sequence). In DNA, the CDR3 is TGTGCCCTGGAGGACAGGGCCCAAGAGACCCAGTACTTC. Residues: CALEDRAQETQYF.

Here the CDR3 reads CASSLAVLEAPLHF. The DNA of the CDR3 is TGTGCCAGCAGCTTAGCCGTGTTAGAGGCACCCCTCCACTTT. The chain joins TRBV11-2 to TRBJ1-6; D gene uncertain. The CDR3 has 14 amino acids. Trimming stripped 1 base from V and 11 bases from J, with 12 bases between. CDR1 and CDR2 from the germline V gene are SGHAT and FQNNGV.

CDR3 region: CASSPLPSGEQYF. DNA for the CDR3: TGTGCCAGCTCGCCGCTACCGAGCGGAGAGCAGTACTTC. The gene calls are TRBV18 and TRBJ2-7; D may be TRBD2 (5 bases). This CDR3 spans 13 amino acids. V was clipped by 6 bases and J by 7 bases, with 16 bases between them. Germline V CDR1 and CDR2: KGHSH, LQKENI. Supplemented by reference TRBV18 and TRBJ2-7, the full variable domain reads NAGVMQNPRHLVRRRGQEARLRCSPMKGHSHVYWYRQLPEEGLKFMVYLQKENIIDESGMPKERFSAEFPKEGPSILRIQQVVRGDSAAYFCASSPLPSGEQYFGPGTRLTVT.

The gene calls are TRBV29-1 and TRBJ1-3; D possibly corresponds to TRBD1 (5 bases). V was clipped by 3 bases and J by 4 bases, with 16 bases between them. Germline CDR1 SQVTM, CDR2 ANQGSEA. This CDR3 spans 15 amino acids. In DNA form, the CDR3 reads TGCAGCGTTGAGAGGCAGGGCCCTTTAGGAAACACCATATATTTT. Amino acids: CSVERQGPLGNTIYF.

The chain employs TRBV5-1 and TRBJ2-1; D is perhaps TRBD1 (6 bases). The CDR3 consists of 13 residues. Trimming took off 0 bases at V and 8 bases at J, with 9 bases between the two ends. CDR1 and CDR2 (germline): SGHRS, YFSETQ. This CDR3 is CASSLADSYEQFF. CDR3 DNA: TGCGCCAGCAGCTTGGCGGACAGTTATGAGCAGTTCTTC.

The gene calls are TRBV29-1 and TRBJ1-1; 9 bases fit TRBD1. V trimming: 3 bases; J trimming: 4 bases; junction bases outside the gene matches: 3. In germline, CDR1 is SQVTM, CDR2 ANQGSEA. This CDR3 spans 13 amino acids. As DNA, the CDR3 is TGCAGCGTTGAGTCGACAGGGGGCACTGAAGCTTTCTTT. This sequence encodes CSVESTGGTEAFF.

This clone was seen a few times. The junction shows a germline mismatch at one end, possibly a read error. This chain uses TRBV4-2 with TRBJ2-1; a possible D gene is TRBD2 (6 bases). CDR1 is LGHNA, CDR2 YNFKEQ, per germline. This CDR3 is 13 amino acids long. The CDR3 region has the DNA TGTGCCAGCAGCCAAGATCGCGGCGGGTCGGGGGTCTTC. Protein product: CASSQDRGGSGVF.

V and J are TRBV18 and TRBJ2-5; 11 bases match TRBD1. Unmatched junction bases numbered 5, after V lost 2 bases and J lost 3 bases. Germline V gene sequence: CDR1 KGHSH, CDR2 LQKENI. This CDR3 is built from 16 residues. The CDR3 DNA follows: TGTGCCAGCTCACCAGGACAGGGGGCAAGGAAAGAGACCCAGTACTTC. Translated, it gives CASSPGQGARKETQYF.

The gene calls are TRBV5-6 and TRBJ2-5; D may be TRBD2 (7 bases). V was shortened by 0 bases and J by 7 bases, with 19 bases between the two germline ends. There are 16 residues in the CDR3. Germline values: CDR1 SGHDT, CDR2 YYEEEE. The CDR3 nucleotides are TGTGCCAGCAGCTTGGGAGGCGGGGGCTCCAGAGGGACCCAGTACTTC. This encodes CASSLGGGGSRGTQYF.

Comment on this clone: Germline is not matched at one junction end, which may reflect a read error. Other DNA sequences within the sample encode an identical CDR3. The rearrangement links TRBV7-7 to TRBJ1-1; D gene unclear. The CDR3 covers 13 residues. CDR1 and CDR2 (germline): SSHAT, FNYEAQ (reference sequence). The CDR3 sequence is CASSLGMNTEAFF. CDR3 nucleotides: TGTGCTAGCAGCCTTGGCATGAACACTGAAGCTTTCTTT.

The chain has TRBV7-2 and TRBJ1-6, with 8 bases identical to TRBD1. The V gene end was trimmed by 5 bases and the J gene end by 10 bases; junction bases not matched to a gene: 7. CDR3 size: 14 residues. Germline CDR1 SGHTA, CDR2 FQGNSA. In DNA form, the CDR3 reads TGTGCCAGCAGCCCAGGGACAGGTCGCTCACCCCTCCACTTT. It specifies CASSPGTGRSPLHF.

Details on this clone: Compared with germline, one end of the junction differs, possibly owing to a read error. The chain carries TRBV18 and TRBJ2-7; a weak D match, TRBD1 (5 bases). Germline lookup yields CDR1 KGHSH and CDR2 LQKENI. The CDR3 consists of 15 residues. CDR3 residues: CASSPPADSSYGQYF. As DNA, the CDR3 is TGTGCCAGCTCACCACCCGCAGACAGTTCCTACGGGCAGTACTTC.

This clone has a handful of counts. The chain carries TRBV10-3 and TRBJ1-2; TRBD1 matches at 8 bases. This CDR3 spans 14 amino acids. After removal of 2 bases from V and 4 bases from J, the junction contained 3 bases not matched to a gene. Germline V gene sequence: CDR1 ENHRY, CDR2 SYGVKD. The DNA for the CDR3 is TGTGCCATCAGTGAGGCAGGGGGCAGCTATGGCTACACCTTC. It translates to CAISEAGGSYGYTF.